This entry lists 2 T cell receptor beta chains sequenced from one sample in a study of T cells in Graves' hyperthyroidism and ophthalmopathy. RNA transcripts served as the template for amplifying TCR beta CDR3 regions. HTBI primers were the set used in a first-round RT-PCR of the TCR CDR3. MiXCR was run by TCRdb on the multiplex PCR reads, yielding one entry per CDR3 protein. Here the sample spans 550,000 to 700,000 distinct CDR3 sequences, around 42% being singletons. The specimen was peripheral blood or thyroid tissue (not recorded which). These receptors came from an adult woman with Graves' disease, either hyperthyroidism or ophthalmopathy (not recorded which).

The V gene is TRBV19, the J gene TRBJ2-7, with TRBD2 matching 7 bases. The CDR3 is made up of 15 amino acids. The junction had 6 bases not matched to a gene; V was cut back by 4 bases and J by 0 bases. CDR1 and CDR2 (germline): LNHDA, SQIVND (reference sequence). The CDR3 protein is CASSRASGFSYEQYF. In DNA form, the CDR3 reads TGTGCCAGTAGTAGGGCTAGCGGATTCTCCTACGAGCAGTACTTC.

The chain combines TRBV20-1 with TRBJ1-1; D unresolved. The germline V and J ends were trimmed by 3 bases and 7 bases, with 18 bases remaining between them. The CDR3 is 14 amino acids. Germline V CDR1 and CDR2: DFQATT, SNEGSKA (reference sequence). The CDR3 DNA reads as TGCAGTGCTAGGATCCCAAATGAGGCTGGTGAAGCTTTCTTT. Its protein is CSARIPNEAGEAFF.